The clone carrying this T cell receptor beta chain was detected a few times. Antigen specificity is unknown. The source of the sample is a study of shared clonotypes between healthy human individuals. Notes on the study in general: A handful of donors had approximately 4.6% of their naive CD4 clonotypes in common. Rarefaction gave evidence that sorted-subset sequencing remained incomplete despite large depth.

The CDR3 spans 15 residues. V lost 1 base, J lost 4 bases, and 10 bases lay in between. Germline CDR1 and CDR2: SGHTA and FQGTGA. Replicate PCRs run on sorted subsets employed roughly 180 ng DNA, 25,000 to 35,000 T cell genomes. Study processing details: Filtering differed, since immunoSEQ gave only junction sequences and no quality scores. Sequencing used immunoSEQ multiplex PCR; TCRdb keeps in-frame clones, though not all of them. V and J calls and clone size follow that table, whereas D and trimming were derived from the DNA. Of 1 million to 1.3 million clones listed, around 82% are singletons. Source material: memory CD4+ T cells from PBMCs. Indicated subset: CD45RA-negative fraction. V is TRBV7-3 and J is TRBJ2-2, with unresolved D. The sequence came from a man younger than 30 in good health. Some clones in this sample may be carry-over from other donors' samples. The CDR3, as DNA: TGTGCCAGCAGCTTAAGACAATCCCCCACCGGGGAGCTGTTTTTT. Its protein product is CASSLRQSPTGELFF. The complete variable domain, with remaining parts taken from reference TRBV7-3 and TRBJ2-2, reads GAGVSQTPSNKVTEKGKYVELRCDPISGHTALYWYRQSLGQGPEFLIYFQGTGAADDSGLPNDRFFAVRPEGSVSTLKIQRTERGDSAVYLCASSLRQSPTGELFFGEGSRLTVL.